This T cell receptor (beta chain) came from a study of blood T cell repertoires in COVID-19. About the research overall: Material from acute and convalescent COVID-19 was sourced from the United States, Italy and Spain. The cDNA or gDNA used as material had been derived from T cells, B-cell-depleted T cells, or PBMCs.

CDR3 size: 13 residues. V was trimmed by 4 bases and J by 3 bases, leaving 6 bases between them. In germline, CDR1 is SGHTA, CDR2 FQGNSA. As for this clone: Distinct nucleotide sequences in the sample also encode this CDR3.

Under the authors' procedure: By means of reference gene primer amplification, nucleated cell counts were estimated. Profiling relied on immunoSEQ multiplex PCR, and the TCRdb table lists in-frame clones only, not all of them. That table is the source of V, J and clone size, and D and trimming were worked out from the DNA. Altogether approximately 170,000 clones are present, around four fifths being singletons, with the ten largest covering over 10%. The sequenced sample consisted of peripheral blood. This receptor was identified in a man between 65 and 85 years old who had recovered from COVID-19. The V and J genes are TRBV7-2 and TRBJ2-2; the D is unclear. CDR3 sequence reads: CASSSTDTGELFF. In DNA, the CDR3 is TGTGCCAGCAGCTCCACTGACACCGGGGAGCTGTTTTTT.